A selection of T cell receptor beta chains follows, all from one sample in a study of blood T cell repertoires in COVID-19. The protocol was immunoSEQ multiplex PCR, while the TCRdb copy is restricted to in-frame clones and leaves out a portion. The sample records some 200,000 clones, around 87% being singletons. The sequenced sample consisted of peripheral blood. These receptors were collected from a middle-aged man with active or convalescent COVID-19. CDR3s include the opening cysteine and the closing phenylalanine or tryptophan. A D gene is named only where the DNA matches it firmly. Part of the rows lack a size; the others show once, few, many or a class for expanded clones.

.,TRBD1,TRBJ1-1,TRBV28,TGTGCCAGCAGTCCCTACAGGGGCACTGAAGCTTTCTTT,CASSPYRGTEAFF
.,.,TRBJ1-5,TRBV7-8,TGTGCCAGCAGCCCCACCCGGGGGAATAGCAATCAGCCCCAGCATTTT,CASSPTRGNSNQPQHF
.,TRBD1,TRBJ2-7,TRBV11-1,TGTGCCAGCAGCTTATACGTGCACACAGGGGCCTACGAGCAGTACTTC,CASSLYVHTGAYEQYF
few,TRBD2,TRBJ2-2,TRBV28,TGTGCCAGCAGTTTTTTTCGAGCGGGGGGAACCGGGGAGCTGTTTTTT,CASSFFRAGGTGELFF
.,.,TRBJ2-3,TRBV29-1,TGCAGCGTCCCCGACAGTTTTCTCACAGATACGCAGTATTTT,CSVPDSFLTDTQYF
once,TRBD1,TRBJ2-7,TRBV4-2,TGTGCCAGCAGCCAAGATTTGGGCGGGACAGGGATCTACGAGCAGTACTTC,CASSQDLGGTGIYEQYF
once,.,TRBJ1-2,TRBV4-1,TGCGCCAGCAGCCGCGGGAACTGGGGCTATGGCTACACCTTC,CASSRGNWGYGYTF
.,.,TRBJ2-3,TRBV6-5,TGTGCCAGCACCGTTAACTGGGGAGCAGATACGCAGTATTTT,CASTVNWGADTQYF
.,.,TRBJ2-3,TRBV25-1,TGTGCCAGCAGTGTACAGGGTACAGATACGCAGTATTTT,CASSVQGTDTQYF
.,TRBD2,TRBJ2-1,TRBV29-1,TGCAGCGTTGCACTAGCGGGGGTAGATGAGCAGTTCTTC,CSVALAGVDEQFF
.,.,TRBJ2-2,TRBV5-1,TGCGCCAGCAGCGCGACCGGGACACGGACCGGGGAGCTGTTTTTT,CASSATGTRTGELFF
.,TRBD2,TRBJ2-1,TRBV10-3,TGTGCCATCAGTGAGAGCGGGGGGGCCTCTGAGCAGTTCTTC,CAISESGGASEQFF
.,.,TRBJ1-5,TRBV5-5,TGTGCCAGCAGCTGGGGGTACGTTCTATCGGGGGATTCCAATCAGCCCCAGCATTTT,CASSWGYVLSGDSNQPQHF
.,.,TRBJ1-4,TRBV7-9,TGTGCCAGCAGCTTAGGGGCGGGCAGTGAAAAACTGTTTTTT,CASSLGAGSEKLFF
.,TRBD2,TRBJ2-2,TRBV19,TGTGCCAGTAGTCATGGACTAGGTAACCTTGTAACGAACACCGGGGAGCTGTTTTTT,CASSHGLGNLVTNTGELFF
.,.,TRBJ2-5,TRBV4-1,TGCGCCAGCAGCCAGGCGGTCCAAGAGACCCAGTACTTC,CASSQAVQETQYF
once,TRBD1,TRBJ2-2,TRBV28,TGTGCCAGCAGTTCTTATTGGGGAAGGGACAGGGACCCTCACGGGGAGCTGTTTTTT,CASSSYWGRDRDPHGELFF
.,TRBD1,TRBJ1-5,TRBV27,TGTGCCAGCAGTAACGGACAGGTCCGTAATCAGCCCCAGCATTTT,CASSNGQVRNQPQHF
.,TRBD2,TRBJ2-5,TRBV6-1,TGTGCCAGCAGTGACGGAGCGGGGGGGCCTAGGAGGGAGACCCAGTACTTC,CASSDGAGGPRRETQYF
.,TRBD1,TRBJ1-5,TRBV7-2,TGTGCCAGCAGCTTCGGACAGGGTGTCCATCAGCCCCAGCATTTT,CASSFGQGVHQPQHF
.,TRBD1,TRBJ1-5,TRBV18,TGTGCCAGCTCACAAACCGGGACAGGGGTAAATCAGCCCCAGCATTTT,CASSQTGTGVNQPQHF
.,.,TRBJ1-1,TRBV19,TGTGCCAGTACCAACCGTAGAGGGATGGGCACTGAAGCTTTCTTT,CASTNRRGMGTEAFF
.,TRBD1,TRBJ1-6,TRBV4-1,TGCGCCAGCAGCCAAGAGGCACTAGGGGGCTTGGGCTATTCACCCCTCCACTTT,CASSQEALGGLGYSPLHF
.,.,TRBJ2-2,TRBV19,TGTGCCAGTAGTACTTGGACAGCGAACACCGGGGAGCTGTTTTTT,CASSTWTANTGELFF
.,.,TRBJ2-1,TRBV5-1,TGCGCCAGCAGCTTGGTATCAGGGGGGCCCTCCTACAATGAGCAGTTCTTC,CASSLVSGGPSYNEQFF
.,.,TRBJ2-7,TRBV5-1,TGCGCCAGCAGCTTGGCCGGCGGCAGCTCCTACGAGCAGTACTTC,CASSLAGGSSYEQYF
few,TRBD2,TRBJ2-5,TRBV6-2/TRBV6-3,TGTGCCAGCAGCGTGACAGTTACTAGCGAGAAGACCCAGTACTTC,CASSVTVTSEKTQYF
.,TRBD1,TRBJ1-1,TRBV18,TGTGCCAGCTCACCCCGGACAGGGCTGAGTACTGAAGCTTTCTTT,CASSPRTGLSTEAFF
.,.,TRBJ1-5,TRBV2,TGTGCCAGCGGTGGCGTAGATCAGCCCCAGCATTTT,CASGGVDQPQHF
.,.,TRBJ1-6,TRBV6-1,TGTGCCAGCAGTGAAAGACCCCCACGGGGTTCACCCCTCCACTTT,CASSERPPRGSPLHF
.,.,TRBJ2-7,TRBV25-1,TGTGCCAGCACCAGAGGAGGGGTGGGCGAGCAGTACTTC,CASTRGGVGEQYF
few,.,TRBJ2-7,TRBV19,TGTGCCAGTAGTCCCCGTGGCGGCACCTACGAGCAGTACTTC,CASSPRGGTYEQYF
.,.,TRBJ1-2,TRBV27,TGTGCCAGCAGCCCTCAGGGGCAGTATGGCTACACCTTC,CASSPQGQYGYTF
once,TRBD2,TRBJ2-1,TRBV20-1,TGCAGTGCTAGTTTCGAGCGGGGGCCCATCTTCTTC,CSASFERGPIFF
.,TRBD1,TRBJ1-1,TRBV19,TGTGCCAGTAGTATAGGGACAGGGGGCACTGAAGCTTTCTTT,CASSIGTGGTEAFF
.,.,TRBJ1-2,TRBV7-8,TGTGCCAGCAGCCCGAGGGACACCCGCGCAGGTGGCTACACCTTC,CASSPRDTRAGGYTF
.,.,TRBJ1-1,TRBV5-5,TGTGCCAGCACCCAATCCAAGCTTGATTGGGCTTTCTTT,CASTQSKLDWAFF
.,.,TRBJ2-5,TRBV18,TGTGCCAGCTCACCACGGAGTGGTGGGGGGGCGAGGGAGACCCAGTACTTC,CASSPRSGGGARETQYF
.,TRBD1,TRBJ2-7,TRBV30,TGTGCCTGGAGTGCCGGGACAGTTACCCACGAGCAGTACTTC,CAWSAGTVTHEQYF
once,.,TRBJ1-4,TRBV3-1/TRBV3-2,TGTGCCAGCAGCCAAGGAAGACAGCCCCTGTTTTTT,CASSQGRQPLFF
.,TRBD2,TRBJ2-3,TRBV6-2/TRBV6-3,TGTGCCAGCAGTACGCTAGCGGGGGCCGACGCAGATACGCAGTATTTT,CASSTLAGADADTQYF
.,.,TRBJ1-2,TRBV4-1,TGCGCCAGCAGCCATTTTTGGGCAGCGGAGGGTTCGAGGGGCTATGGCTACACCTTC,CASSHFWAAEGSRGYGYTF
.,TRBD1,TRBJ1-2,TRBV10-3,TGTGCCATCAGTAGCCGGGACAGGGCTAAAGGTGGCTATGGCTACACCTTC,CAISSRDRAKGGYGYTF
.,TRBD2,TRBJ2-7,TRBV3-1/TRBV3-2,TGTGCCAGCAGCCTTCGGACTAGCGGGACCGAGCAGTACTTC,CASSLRTSGTEQYF
.,TRBD1,TRBJ1-2,TRBV7-6,TGTGCCAGCAGCTTATCGAGGGACAGGGCGTCTGATAACTATGGCTACACCTTC,CASSLSRDRASDNYGYTF
.,.,TRBJ1-2,TRBV7-2,TGTGCCAGCAGCCCCTGGGGGGATAACTATGGCTACACCTTC,CASSPWGDNYGYTF
.,TRBD1,TRBJ1-3,TRBV2,TGTGCCAGCAGTGAAGCAGGGGGCGCTGGAAACACCATATATTTT,CASSEAGGAGNTIYF
.,.,TRBJ1-2,TRBV5-6,TGTGCCAGCAGCTTGGTTTCAGGGTACTATGGCTACACCTTC,CASSLVSGYYGYTF